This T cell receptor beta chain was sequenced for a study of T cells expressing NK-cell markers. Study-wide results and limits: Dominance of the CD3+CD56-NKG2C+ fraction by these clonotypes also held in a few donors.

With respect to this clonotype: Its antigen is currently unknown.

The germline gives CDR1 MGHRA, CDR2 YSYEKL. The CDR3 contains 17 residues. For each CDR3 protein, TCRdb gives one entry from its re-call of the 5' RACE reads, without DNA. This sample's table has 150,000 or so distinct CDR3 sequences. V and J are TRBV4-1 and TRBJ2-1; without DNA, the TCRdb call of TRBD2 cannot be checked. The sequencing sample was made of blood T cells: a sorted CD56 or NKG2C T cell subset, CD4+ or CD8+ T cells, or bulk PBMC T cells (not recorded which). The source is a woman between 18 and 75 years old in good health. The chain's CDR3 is CASSLSDGTREHNEQFF.